A single sample is the source of the 32 T cell receptor beta chains below, sequenced in a study of CXCR3-negative and CXCR3-positive naive CD8 T cells. Overall study results and limits: The TRB CDR3s that CXCR3-positive naive cells carried were more hydrophobic than those of CXCR3-negative naive cells.

No cognate antigen is known for these TCRs. Researchers prepared the TRB cDNA libraries using 5' RACE with UMI labels. TCRdb re-called the 5' RACE reads; one entry per CDR3 protein, DNA not given. The sample includes over 50,000 distinct CDR3 sequences. Material for sequencing was naive CXCR3+ CD8+ T cells from blood. Noted subset: CD45RO-CCR7+CD27+CD95- naive CD8+ T cells expressing CXCR3 (TNR3+). The source of these receptors is a human donor in good health. Some clones in this sample may be carry-over from other donors' samples.

The chain carries TRBV12-3 or TRBV12-4 and TRBJ2-7; TCRdb lists TRBD1, though no DNA is available to test this call. This CDR3 is 15 amino acids long. This chain's CDR3 is CASSLTGTAQYEQYF.

The chain links TRBV27 to TRBJ2-7; the D call from TCRdb, TRBD2, cannot be confirmed without DNA. Germline-derived CDR1 and CDR2 are MNHEY and SMNVEV (reference sequence). CDR3 size: 15 residues. CDR3 loop: CASSVLAGAFYEQYF.

The chain couples TRBV5-1 to TRBJ1-6; TCRdb lists TRBD1, though no DNA is available to test this call. CDR3 length: 14 amino acids. Germline V gene data show CDR1 as SGHRS and CDR2 as YFSETQ. The CDR3 reads CASSLEQGTSPLHF.

The chain links TRBV5-1 to TRBJ1-1. This CDR3 is 15 amino acids long. Germline V gives CDR1 SGHRS, CDR2 YFSETQ. The CDR3 reads CASSSEVDMNTEAFF.

The V gene is TRBV12-3 or TRBV12-4, the J gene TRBJ2-1; TCRdb returns TRBD1, unconfirmable since there is no DNA. CDR3 size: 15 residues. The CDR3 protein is CASSRGQVSYNEQFF.

V usage is TRBV21-1 and J usage is TRBJ2-5; lacking DNA, the TRBD1 call made by TCRdb goes unchecked. TRBV21-1 is an annotated pseudogene. CDR3 length: 16 residues. The CDR3 reads CASSHDGQDGKETQYF.

V usage is TRBV28 and J usage is TRBJ2-5; as DNA is missing, the TRBD1 call by TCRdb cannot be tested. This CDR3 is built from 16 residues. Germline CDR1 is MDHEN and CDR2 is SYDVKM. CDR3 amino acids: CASSLLEGGPGETQYF.

The rearrangement joins TRBV7-3 to TRBJ2-5; with no DNA, the TCRdb D assignment of TRBD1 cannot be verified. CDR1 is SGHTA, CDR2 FQGTGA, per germline. The CDR3 is 14 residues long. CDR3 loop: CASSSGGQQETQYF.

The chain links TRBV5-4 to TRBJ2-7. The CDR3 has 12 amino acids. CDR1 is SGHNT, CDR2 YYREEE, per germline (reference sequence). The CDR3 region is CASSLNYYEQYF.

The chain is built from TRBV14 and TRBJ2-7. The CDR3 runs to 15 residues. From germline, CDR1 is SGHDN and CDR2 FVKESK. CDR3 sequence reads: CASSQEVYTDYEQYF.

The chain joins TRBV29-1 to TRBJ1-4. From germline, CDR1 is SQVTM and CDR2 ANQGSEA. The CDR3 extends over 14 amino acids. CDR3 in amino acids: CSVYEGRNNEKLFF.

This chain links TRBV15 with TRBJ1-4; without DNA, the TCRdb call of TRBD1 cannot be checked. CDR1 LNHNV and CDR2 YYDKDF come from the germline V gene (reference sequence). The CDR3 is 14 amino acids. The CDR3: CATSRTTGFEKLFF.

The chain employs TRBV7-2 and TRBJ1-2. This CDR3 is 14 amino acids long. Germline V lookup: CDR1 SGHTA, CDR2 FQGNSA. The CDR3 here is CASSLGRQNYGYTF. The full variable domain, in which reference TRBV7-2 and TRBJ1-2 provide the parts outside the CDR3, is GAGVSQSPSNKVTEKGKDVELRCDPISGHTALYWYRQSLGQGLEFLIYFQGNSAPDKSGLPSDRFSAERTGGSVSTLTIQRTQQEDSAVYLCASSLGRQNYGYTFGSGTRLTVV.

This chain links TRBV19 with TRBJ1-5; the D gene TCRdb calls, TRBD1, cannot be checked with no DNA. The CDR3 is 15 residues long. CDR1 and CDR2 (germline): LNHDA, SQIVND (reference sequence). The CDR3 is CASSPTGGFNQPQHF.

The chain uses TRBV4-2 and TRBJ2-1; TCRdb gives TRBD2 as the D gene, but with no DNA this cannot be confirmed. Germline CDR1 LGHNA, CDR2 YNFKEQ. This CDR3 has 16 amino acids. CDR3 region: CASSQESGVLYNEQFF.

The chain links TRBV28 to TRBJ2-2; absent DNA, TCRdb's TRBD1 call cannot be checked. CDR1 MDHEN and CDR2 SYDVKM come from the germline V gene. CDR3 length: 12 residues. The CDR3 sequence is CATQGDTGELFF. Based on the CDR3 plus reference TRBV28 and TRBJ2-2, the full variable domain is DVKVTQSSRYLVKRTGEKVFLECVQDMDHENMFWYRQDPGLGLRLIYFSYDVKMKEKGDIPEGYSVSREKKERFSLILESASTNQTSMYLCATQGDTGELFFGEGSRLTVL.

This chain links TRBV12-3 or TRBV12-4 with TRBJ1-1. There are 16 residues in the CDR3. This CDR3 is CASSLMGIGLNTEAFF.

The rearrangement links TRBV20-1 to TRBJ1-2; TCRdb designates TRBD1, a call that cannot be tested without DNA. Germline V lookup: CDR1 DFQATT, CDR2 SNEGSKA (reference sequence). CDR3 size: 13 residues. The CDR3 loop is CSASWGLLTLYTF.

The V and J genes are TRBV5-1 and TRBJ2-7; with no DNA, the TCRdb D assignment of TRBD1 cannot be verified. The CDR3 is made up of 15 amino acids. The V gene's germline CDR1 is SGHRS and CDR2 YFSETQ. CDR3: CASSDSGTASYEQYF.

The genes are TRBV6-5 and TRBJ2-1; TCRdb indicates TRBD2, and absent DNA this call remains unverified. The CDR3 is 16 residues long. In germline, CDR1 is MNHEY, CDR2 SVGAGI. The CDR3 sequence is CASSYSPDSSYNEQFF.

The V gene is TRBV6-6, the J gene TRBJ2-3. Germline-derived CDR1 and CDR2 are MNHNY and SVGAGI (reference sequence). The CDR3 has 13 residues. The CDR3 protein is CASSYSRSDTQYF.

The V call is TRBV18, the J call TRBJ1-1. This CDR3 spans 15 amino acids. Germline CDR1 KGHSH, CDR2 LQKENI. The CDR3 here is CASSPPQDWSTEAFF.

This chain connects TRBV6-5 to TRBJ1-1. This CDR3 is built from 14 residues. Germline V gene lookup returns CDR1 MNHEY and CDR2 SVGAGI. CDR3 sequence: CASSYSAENTEAFF.

The chain carries TRBV9 and TRBJ2-7; TCRdb returns TRBD2, unconfirmable since there is no DNA. The germline gives CDR1 SGDLS, CDR2 YYNGEE. The CDR3 contains 15 residues. The CDR3 loop is CASSPASGPSYEQYF.

This chain joins TRBV6-2 or TRBV6-3 and TRBJ1-1; TCRdb lists TRBD1, though no DNA is available to test this call. The germline V gene encodes CDR1 MNHEY and CDR2 SVGEGT. The length of the CDR3 is 17 residues. The chain's CDR3 is CASSPPGTRKMNTEAFF.

V gene TRBV7-8 combines with J gene TRBJ1-3. The CDR3 has 14 amino acids. Germline V gene sequence: CDR1 SGHVS, CDR2 FQNEAQ. The CDR3 loop reads CASSLVVSGNTIYF. Using reference TRBV7-8 and TRBJ1-3 for the parts outside the CDR3, the full variable domain is GAGVSQSPRYKVAKRGQDVALRCDPISGHVSLFWYQQALGQGPEFLTYFQNEAQLDKSGLPSDRFFAERPEGSVSTLKIQRTQQEDSAVYLCASSLVVSGNTIYFGEGSWLTVV.

The chain's CDR3 is CASSYSTSWQETQYF. This chain links TRBV6-2 or TRBV6-3 with TRBJ2-5. Germline V lookup: CDR1 MNHEY, CDR2 SVGEGT. The CDR3 extends over 15 amino acids.

The chain is built from TRBV28 and TRBJ2-3. The CDR3 is 14 residues long. CDR1 and CDR2 from the germline V gene are MDHEN and SYDVKM. CDR3 loop: CASSLPAGTDTQYF.

This chain joins TRBV20-1 and TRBJ2-7; TCRdb's D call, TRBD2, is unchecked because there is no DNA. Germline V gene sequence: CDR1 DFQATT, CDR2 SNEGSKA (reference sequence). This CDR3 contains 17 residues. The CDR3 is CSARDRRADSGRYEQYF.

The V and J genes are TRBV28 and TRBJ2-7. This CDR3 spans 14 amino acids. Germline V gene sequence: CDR1 MDHEN, CDR2 SYDVKM. CDR3 residues: CASCAPSSSYEQYF.

CDR3 sequence reads: CASSLPRGFSYEQYF. The V call is TRBV11-2, the J call TRBJ2-7; TCRdb lists TRBD1, though no DNA is available to test this call. The CDR3 contains 15 residues. Germline loops: CDR1 SGHAT, CDR2 FQNNGV.

V is TRBV10-3 and J is TRBJ1-1; TCRdb returns TRBD1, unconfirmable since there is no DNA. The CDR3 contains 15 residues. CDR1 and CDR2 from the germline V gene are ENHRY and SYGVKD. This CDR3 reads CAISDGASGNTEAFF.